The sequence of this T cell receptor (beta chain) was determined in a study of neurological immune-mediated disorders. Overall study findings and caveats: The greatest degree of TCR clonal expansion was observed in HTLV-1-associated myelopathy, with the lowest in multiple sclerosis, below that of healthy controls.

The length of the CDR3 is 15 residues. Germline V gene lookup returns CDR1 SGHAT and CDR2 FQNNGV. Details on this clonotype: Its matching antigen is unknown. At one end the junction does not follow the germline gene, possibly because of a read error.

Synthesis of cDNA was carried out by template-switch 5'RACE. The reaction used 10-nucleotide random UMIs. TCRdb used MiXCR to reprocess the 5' RACE reads, holding one entry per CDR3 protein. The table includes about 48,000 distinct CDR3 sequences, roughly 25% detected once. Source material was 2 million unsorted PBMCs, stored at -80 °C in RNAlater. What was sequenced was PBMCs. V and J are TRBV11-2 and TRBJ2-3; 10 bases agree with TRBD2. This TCR was recovered from a woman in her 70s in good health. CDR3 amino acids: CASSLLRLAGYTLYF. The CDR3 nucleotides read TGTGCCAGCAGCTTATTACGACTAGCGGGTTATACGCTGTATTTT.